This T cell receptor beta chain was captured by sequencing in a study of OX40 agonist ivuxolimab in advanced cancers. On cycle 4 day 1 and cycle 7 day 1, as well as at baseline, blood was sampled. General study points: Partial responders at 0.1-3.0 mg/kg had among the lowest clonal expansion. Certain nonresponders additionally had low normalized T-cell clonal expansion.

The trim removed 5 bases at V and 4 bases at J, leaving 10 bases unmatched. The CDR3 loop spans 17 amino acids. CDR1 SGHVS and CDR2 FQNEAQ come from the germline V gene. Only in-frame clones appear in the TCRdb table, and some are missing; sequencing was by immunoSEQ multiplex PCR. The table records 55,000 to 65,000 clones, roughly 81% of them present only once. This clone showed up just a few times. The antigen is undetermined. Material: CD4+ or CD8+ T cells sorted from blood, obtained in a trial of the OX40 agonist ivuxolimab. This chain uses TRBV7-8 with TRBJ2-1; 11 nucleotides agree with TRBD2. The clonotype was recovered from an adult with an advanced solid tumor such as melanoma, head and neck, liver or kidney cancer. The CDR3 loop is CASSKNRGLAEYNEQFF. CDR3 nucleotide sequence: TGTGCCAGCAGCAAGAACCGGGGACTAGCGGAATACAATGAGCAGTTCTTC.